This entry lists 9 T cell receptor beta chains sequenced from one sample in a study of response to subunit inactivated influenza vaccine. Each CDR3 protein is one row after TCRdb ran MiXCR on the RT-PCR reads. The sample lists 150,000 to 200,000 distinct CDR3 sequences, 11% occurring once. The starting material was non-naive T cells sorted from PBMCs, obtained 40 to 50 days after vaccination. The receptors were gathered from a man over 45 who received an inactivated influenza vaccine.

The chain joins TRBV20-1 to TRBJ2-2, with 9 bases lining up with TRBD2. The length of the CDR3 is 15 residues. CDR1 and CDR2 (germline): DFQATT, SNEGSKA (reference sequence). V shed 3 bases, J shed 4 bases, and the junction held 6 bases outside the gene matches. CDR3 loop: CSARTSRGGTGELFF. CDR3 nucleotide sequence: TGCAGTGCTAGGACTTCGCGGGGGGGCACCGGGGAGCTGTTTTTT.

This clonotype was observed at least ten times. The chain carries TRBV7-9 and TRBJ2-4; D might be TRBD1 (6 bases). V lost 5 bases and J lost 2, with 10 bases in between. In germline, CDR1 is SEHNR, CDR2 FQNEAQ (reference sequence). The CDR3 runs to 14 residues. The CDR3 sequence is CASSDDRTKNIQYF. In nucleotides, the CDR3 is TGTGCCAGCAGCGACGACAGGACCAAAAACATTCAGTACTTC.

This clonotype was observed many times. This rearrangement joins TRBV3-1 to TRBJ2-3, with D possibly matching TRBD1 (7 bases). Germline V CDR1 and CDR2: LGHDT, YNNKEL (reference sequence). The CDR3 covers 14 residues. The V and J ends lost 4 bases and 5 bases respectively, with 13 bases between them. CDR3 residues: CASSLQGGKDTQYF. The CDR3 DNA sequence: TGTGCCAGCAGCCTCCAGGGGGGCAAAGATACGCAGTATTTT.

This clonotype was observed at least ten times. The rearrangement joins TRBV28 to TRBJ2-4, with 8 bases fitting TRBD2. CDR1 and CDR2 from the germline V gene are MDHEN and SYDVKM. The CDR3 is 17 residues long. V lost 10 bases, J lost 0 bases, and 14 bases stayed unmatched. The CDR3, as DNA: TGTGCCACCACTAAGCGGGAGTACGGAAAAGCCAAAAACATTCAGTACTTC. It translates to CATTKREYGKAKNIQYF.

This clonotype turned up a few times. The chain joins TRBV6-1 to TRBJ2-7; 7 bases line up with TRBD2. V was pared by 10 bases and J by 2 bases, with 8 bases of the junction left unmatched. This CDR3 contains 13 residues. Germline V gene data show CDR1 as MNHNS and CDR2 as SASEGT. CDR3 nucleotide sequence: TGTGCCACCAACCGGGAGGCACCCTACGAGCAGTACTTC. It yields the protein CATNREAPYEQYF.

This clonotype occurred a few times. The rearrangement uses TRBV7-2 and TRBJ2-3; 8 bases map to TRBD2. CDR1 is SGHTA and CDR2 is FQGNSA in the germline V gene. The CDR3 consists of 15 residues. Trimming took 6 bases from V and 5 from J; bases not matched to a gene: 10. The CDR3 is CASSGSGTWGDTQYF. The CDR3 DNA is TGTGCCAGCAGTGGTAGCGGGACCTGGGGAGATACGCAGTATTTT. Full variable domain (remainder filled in from reference TRBV7-2 and TRBJ2-3): GAGVSQSPSNKVTEKGKDVELRCDPISGHTALYWYRQSLGQGLEFLIYFQGNSAPDKSGLPSDRFSAERTGGSVSTLTIQRTQQEDSAVYLCASSGSGTWGDTQYFGPGTRLTVL.

The chain uses TRBV6-1 and TRBJ2-1; D possibly matches TRBD1 or TRBD2 (7 bases each). Germline V gives CDR1 MNHNS, CDR2 SASEGT. The V end was cut by 3 bases, the J end by 8 bases, with 17 bases between. This CDR3 spans 15 amino acids. CDR3 bases: TGTGCCAGCAGTGACCAGGGGGAGGGCCCCTATGAGCAGTTCTTC. The encoded protein is CASSDQGEGPYEQFF.

This clonotype showed up just a few times. The rearrangement uses TRBV16 and TRBJ1-5, with D perhaps matching TRBD1 (6 bases). From germline, CDR1 is KGHSY and CDR2 FQNENV. The length of the CDR3 is 17 residues. V gave up 2 bases and J gave up 6 bases, with 20 bases separating them. As DNA, the CDR3 is TGTGCCAGCAGCCAAGGTATCTCGGGGGGCTGGTCTCAGCCCCAGCATTTT. Translation gives CASSQGISGGWSQPQHF.

V gene TRBV29-1 combines with J gene TRBJ2-1; TRBD2 might be the D (6 bases). CDR1 and CDR2 from the germline V gene are SQVTM and ANQGSEA. V was pared by 0 bases and J by 9 bases, with 12 bases between. CDR3 length equals 13 residues. The chain's CDR3 is CSVEEPGVVEQFF. The CDR3 region has the DNA TGCAGCGTTGAAGAACCGGGGGTAGTTGAGCAGTTCTTC.